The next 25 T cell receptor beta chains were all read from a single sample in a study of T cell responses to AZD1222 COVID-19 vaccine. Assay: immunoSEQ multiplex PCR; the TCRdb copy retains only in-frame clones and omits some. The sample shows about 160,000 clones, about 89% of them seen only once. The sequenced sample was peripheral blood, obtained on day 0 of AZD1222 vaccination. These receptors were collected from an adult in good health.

Written as DNA, the CDR3 is TGTGCCAGCAGTACCAAATCTCAGGGCGACGAAGCTTTCTTT. Translated: CASSTKSQGDEAFF. The chain recombines TRBV27 with TRBJ1-1; possibly TRBD1 for D (5 bases). In germline, CDR1 is MNHEY, CDR2 SMNVEV (reference sequence). V was clipped by 5 bases and J by 8 bases, with 18 bases between them. The length of the CDR3 is 14 residues.

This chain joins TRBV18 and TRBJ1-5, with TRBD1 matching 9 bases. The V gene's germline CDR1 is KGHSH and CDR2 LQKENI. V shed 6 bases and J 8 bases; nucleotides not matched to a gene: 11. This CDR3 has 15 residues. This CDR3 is CASSQDRGVREPQHF. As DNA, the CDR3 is TGTGCCAGCTCGCAAGACAGGGGGGTGCGGGAGCCCCAGCATTTT.

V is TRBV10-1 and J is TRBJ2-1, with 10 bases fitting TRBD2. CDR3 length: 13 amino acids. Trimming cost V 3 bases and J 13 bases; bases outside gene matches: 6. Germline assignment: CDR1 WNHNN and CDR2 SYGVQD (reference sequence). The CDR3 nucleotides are TGCGCCAGCAGTGAACTTAGCGGGAGGCGTCAGTTCTTC. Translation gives CASSELSGRRQFF.

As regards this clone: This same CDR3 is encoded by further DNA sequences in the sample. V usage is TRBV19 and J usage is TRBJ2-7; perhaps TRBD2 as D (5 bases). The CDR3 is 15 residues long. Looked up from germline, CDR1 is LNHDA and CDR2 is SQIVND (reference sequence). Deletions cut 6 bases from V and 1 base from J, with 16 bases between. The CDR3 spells CASSPNIPGSYEQYF. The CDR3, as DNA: TGTGCCAGTAGCCCAAATATACCGGGATCCTACGAGCAGTACTTC.

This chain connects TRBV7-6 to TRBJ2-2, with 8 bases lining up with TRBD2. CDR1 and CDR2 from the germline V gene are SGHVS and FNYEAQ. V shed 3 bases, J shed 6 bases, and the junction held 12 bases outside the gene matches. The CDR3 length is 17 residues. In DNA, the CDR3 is TGTGCCAGCAGCTTCCCCGCGAGCGGGAGTCTATCCGGGGAGCTGTTTTTT. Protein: CASSFPASGSLSGELFF.

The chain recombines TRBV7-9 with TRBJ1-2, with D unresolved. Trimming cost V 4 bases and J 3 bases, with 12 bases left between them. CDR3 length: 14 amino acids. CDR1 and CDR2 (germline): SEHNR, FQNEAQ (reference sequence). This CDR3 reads CASSYITEHYGYTF. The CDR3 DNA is TGTGCCAGCAGCTACATTACAGAGCACTATGGCTACACCTTC.

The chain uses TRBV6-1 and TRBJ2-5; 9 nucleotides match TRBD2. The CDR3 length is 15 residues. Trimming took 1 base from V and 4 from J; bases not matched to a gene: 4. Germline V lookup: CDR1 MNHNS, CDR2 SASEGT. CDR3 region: CASSEVSGRRETQYF. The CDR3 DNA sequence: TGTGCCAGCAGTGAAGTTAGCGGGAGACGAGAGACCCAGTACTTC.

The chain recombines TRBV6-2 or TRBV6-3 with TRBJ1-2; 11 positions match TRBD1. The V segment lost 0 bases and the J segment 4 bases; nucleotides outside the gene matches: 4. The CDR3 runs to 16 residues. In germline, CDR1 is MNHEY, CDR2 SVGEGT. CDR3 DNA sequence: TGTGCCAGCAGTTACTCCTTGGACAGGGGGCGCTATGGCTACACCTTC. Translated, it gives CASSYSLDRGRYGYTF.

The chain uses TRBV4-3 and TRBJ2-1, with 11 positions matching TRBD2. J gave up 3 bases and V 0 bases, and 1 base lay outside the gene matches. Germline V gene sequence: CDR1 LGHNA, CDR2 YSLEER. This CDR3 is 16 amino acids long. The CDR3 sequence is CASSQETSGNYNEQFF. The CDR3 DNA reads TGCGCCAGCAGCCAAGAGACTAGCGGGAACTACAATGAGCAGTTCTTC.

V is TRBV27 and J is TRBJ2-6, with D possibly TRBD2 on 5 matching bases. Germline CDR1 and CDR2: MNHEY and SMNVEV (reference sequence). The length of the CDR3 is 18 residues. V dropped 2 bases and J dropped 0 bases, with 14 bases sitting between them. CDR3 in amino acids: CASSLAGVLSSGANVLTF. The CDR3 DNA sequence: TGTGCCAGCAGTTTAGCCGGGGTTCTGAGCTCTGGGGCCAACGTCCTGACTTTC.

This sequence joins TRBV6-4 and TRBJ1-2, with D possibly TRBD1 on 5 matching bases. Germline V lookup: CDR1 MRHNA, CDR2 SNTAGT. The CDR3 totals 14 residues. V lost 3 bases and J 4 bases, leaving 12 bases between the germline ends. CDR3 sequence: CASSENGGAYGYTF. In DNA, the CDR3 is TGTGCCAGCAGTGAAAACGGCGGGGCCTATGGCTACACCTTC.

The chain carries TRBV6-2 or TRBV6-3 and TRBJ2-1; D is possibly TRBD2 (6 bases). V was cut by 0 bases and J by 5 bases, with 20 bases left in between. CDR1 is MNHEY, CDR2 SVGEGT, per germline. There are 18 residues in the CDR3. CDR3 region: CASSYSMSGSSLDNEQFF. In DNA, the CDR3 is TGTGCCAGCAGTTACTCGATGTCCGGGAGCAGTCTCGACAATGAGCAGTTCTTC.

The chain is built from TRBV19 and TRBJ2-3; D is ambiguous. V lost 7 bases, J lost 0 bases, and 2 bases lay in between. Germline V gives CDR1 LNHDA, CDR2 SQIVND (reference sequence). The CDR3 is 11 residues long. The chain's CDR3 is CASTSTDTQYF. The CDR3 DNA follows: TGTGCCAGTACCAGCACAGATACGCAGTATTTT. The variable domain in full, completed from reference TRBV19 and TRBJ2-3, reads DGGITQSPKYLFRKEGQNVTLSCEQNLNHDAMYWYRQDPGQGLRLIYYSQIVNDFQKGDIAEGYSVSREKKESFPLTVTSAQKNPTAFYLCASTSTDTQYFGPGTRLTVL.

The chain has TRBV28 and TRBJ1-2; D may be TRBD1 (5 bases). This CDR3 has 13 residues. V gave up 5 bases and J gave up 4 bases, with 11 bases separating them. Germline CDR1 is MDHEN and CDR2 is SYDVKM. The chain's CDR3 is CASSQGLIYGYTF. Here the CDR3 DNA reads TGTGCCAGCAGTCAGGGTTTAATCTATGGCTACACCTTC.

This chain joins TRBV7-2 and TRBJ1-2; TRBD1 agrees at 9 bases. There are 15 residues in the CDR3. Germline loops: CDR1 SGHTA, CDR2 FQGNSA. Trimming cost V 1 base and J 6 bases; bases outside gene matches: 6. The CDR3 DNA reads TGTGCCAGCAGCTTAGGGGGGGGACAGGGCAATGGCTACACCTTC. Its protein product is CASSLGGGQGNGYTF.

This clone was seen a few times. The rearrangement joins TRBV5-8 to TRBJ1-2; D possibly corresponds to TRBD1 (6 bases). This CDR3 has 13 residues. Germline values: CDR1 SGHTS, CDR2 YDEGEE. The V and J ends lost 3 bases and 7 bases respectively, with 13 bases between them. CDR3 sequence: CASSWAGASGYTF. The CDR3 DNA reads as TGTGCCAGCAGCTGGGCGGGGGCGAGTGGCTACACCTTC. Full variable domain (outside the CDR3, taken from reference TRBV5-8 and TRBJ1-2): EAGVTQSPTHLIKTRGQQATLRCSPISGHTSVYWYQQALGLGLQFLLWYDEGEERNRGNFPPRFSGRQFPNYSSELNVNALELEDSALYLCASSWAGASGYTFGSGTRLTVV.

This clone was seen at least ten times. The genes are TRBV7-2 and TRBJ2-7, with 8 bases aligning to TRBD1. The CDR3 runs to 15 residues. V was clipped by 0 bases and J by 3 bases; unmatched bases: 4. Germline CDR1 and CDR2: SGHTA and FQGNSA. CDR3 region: CASSLAGTGLYEQYF. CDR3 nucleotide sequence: TGTGCCAGCAGCTTAGCCGGGACAGGACTCTACGAGCAGTACTTC.

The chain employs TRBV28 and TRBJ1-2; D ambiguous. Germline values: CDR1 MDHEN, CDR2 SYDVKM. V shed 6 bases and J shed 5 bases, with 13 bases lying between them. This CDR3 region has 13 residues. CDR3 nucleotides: TGTGCCAGCAGGGGTGTTACTTTGTATGGCTACACCTTC. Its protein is CASRGVTLYGYTF.

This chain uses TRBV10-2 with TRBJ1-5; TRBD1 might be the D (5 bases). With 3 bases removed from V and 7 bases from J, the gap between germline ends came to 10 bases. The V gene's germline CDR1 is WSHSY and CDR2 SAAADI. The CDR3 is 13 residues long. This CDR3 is CASSEGEGQPQHF. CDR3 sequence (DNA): TGCGCCAGCAGTGAAGGGGAGGGCCAGCCCCAGCATTTT.

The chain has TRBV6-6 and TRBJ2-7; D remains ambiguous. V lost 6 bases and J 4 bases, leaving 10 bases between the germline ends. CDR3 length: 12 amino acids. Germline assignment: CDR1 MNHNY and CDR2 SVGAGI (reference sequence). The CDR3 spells CASSLTSYEQYF. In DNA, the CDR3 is TGTGCCAGCAGCTTAACCTCATACGAGCAGTACTTC.

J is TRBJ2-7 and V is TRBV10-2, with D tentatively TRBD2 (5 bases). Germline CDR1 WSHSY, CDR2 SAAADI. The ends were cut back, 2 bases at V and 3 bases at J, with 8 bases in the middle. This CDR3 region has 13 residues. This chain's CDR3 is CASSEASLYEQYF. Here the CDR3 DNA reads TGCGCCAGCAGTGAGGCTAGCCTCTACGAGCAGTACTTC.

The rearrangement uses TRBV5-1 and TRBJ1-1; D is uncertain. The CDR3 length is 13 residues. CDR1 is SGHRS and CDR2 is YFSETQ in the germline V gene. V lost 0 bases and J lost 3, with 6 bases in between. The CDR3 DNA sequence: TGCGCCAGCAGCTTGGACGGACACACTGAAGCTTTCTTT. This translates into CASSLDGHTEAFF.

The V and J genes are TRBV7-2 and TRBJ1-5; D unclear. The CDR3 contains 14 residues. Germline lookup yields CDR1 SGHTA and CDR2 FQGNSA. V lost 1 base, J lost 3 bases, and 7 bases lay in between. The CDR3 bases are TGTGCCAGCAGCTTAGGTACGATCAATCAGCCCCAGCATTTT. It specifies CASSLGTINQPQHF.

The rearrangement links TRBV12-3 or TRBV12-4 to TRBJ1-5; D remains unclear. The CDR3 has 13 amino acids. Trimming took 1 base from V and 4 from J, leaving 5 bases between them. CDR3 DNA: TGTGCCAGCAGTTTAGGGCGGAATCAGCCCCAGCATTTT. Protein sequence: CASSLGRNQPQHF.

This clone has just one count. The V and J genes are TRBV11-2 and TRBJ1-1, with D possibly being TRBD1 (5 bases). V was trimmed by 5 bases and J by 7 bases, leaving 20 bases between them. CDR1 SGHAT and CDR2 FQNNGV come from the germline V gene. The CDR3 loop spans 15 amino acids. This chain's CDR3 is CASSAPGAAAGEAFF. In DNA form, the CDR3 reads TGTGCCAGCAGCGCTCCCGGGGCCGCCGCGGGTGAAGCTTTCTTT.